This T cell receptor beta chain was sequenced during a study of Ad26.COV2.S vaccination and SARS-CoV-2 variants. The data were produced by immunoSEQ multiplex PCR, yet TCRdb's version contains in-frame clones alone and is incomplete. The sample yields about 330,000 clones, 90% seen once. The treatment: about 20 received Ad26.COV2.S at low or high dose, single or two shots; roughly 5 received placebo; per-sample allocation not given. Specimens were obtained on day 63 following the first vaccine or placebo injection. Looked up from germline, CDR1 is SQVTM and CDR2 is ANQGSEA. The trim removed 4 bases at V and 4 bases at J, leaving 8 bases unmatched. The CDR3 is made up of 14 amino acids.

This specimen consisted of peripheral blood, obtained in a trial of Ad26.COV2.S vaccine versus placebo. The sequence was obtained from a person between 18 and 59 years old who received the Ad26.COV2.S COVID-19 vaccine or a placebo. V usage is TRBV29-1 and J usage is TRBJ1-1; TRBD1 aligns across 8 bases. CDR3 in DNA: TGCAGCGTTGGGACAGGGAATTGGATCACTGAAGCTTTCTTT. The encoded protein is CSVGTGNWITEAFF.